These 32 T cell receptor beta chains were all obtained from the same sample, sequenced in a study of T cells in Graves' hyperthyroidism and ophthalmopathy. Amplification yielded TCR beta CDR3 regions, with RNA transcripts as the source. The primer set for the first-round RT-PCR of the TCR CDR3 was HTBI. TCRdb called the multiplex PCR reads again in MiXCR, with one record for every CDR3 protein. Of a few hundred thousand distinct CDR3 sequences listed, more than 15% are singletons. Source material: blood. The receptors were gathered from a woman between 40 and 50 years old with Graves' ophthalmopathy.

This clonotype was seen at least ten times. The CDR3 DNA reads as TGTGCCAGCTGGAGCGGAGGAGAGGAGACCCAGTACTTC. Translation gives CASWSGGEETQYF. The V gene is TRBV27, the J gene TRBJ2-5, with D possibly matching TRBD2 (5 bases). In germline, CDR1 is MNHEY, CDR2 SMNVEV (reference sequence). Trimming cost V 8 bases and J 5 bases, with 15 bases left between them. This CDR3 comprises 13 residues.

V and J are TRBV30 and TRBJ1-5, with TRBD1 matching 9 bases. This CDR3 comprises 13 residues. Germline values: CDR1 GTSNPN, CDR2 SVGIG (reference sequence). V trimming: 3 bases; J trimming: 7 bases; junction bases outside the gene matches: 4. The CDR3, as DNA: TGTGCCTGGAGCCGGGACAGGGACCAGCCCCAGCATTTT. It translates to CAWSRDRDQPQHF.

This clonotype was found a few times. V and J are TRBV18 and TRBJ2-2; 9 bases are shared with TRBD1. The ends lost 3 bases at V and 5 bases at J; junction bases unmatched: 4. Germline V gene lookup returns CDR1 KGHSH and CDR2 LQKENI. The CDR3 has 15 residues. In nucleotides, the CDR3 is TGTGCCAGCTCACCTTGGACAGGGGCTACCGGGGAGCTGTTTTTT. Residues: CASSPWTGATGELFF.

Note on this clonotype: A read error is possible here, since a much larger clone lies one base away. The chain joins TRBV6-2 or TRBV6-3 to TRBJ1-5; 9 bases are a match to TRBD1. The CDR3 length is 15 residues. The J segment lost 6 bases and the V segment lost 8 bases, leaving 11 bases of the junction unmatched. Looked up from germline, CDR1 is MNHEY and CDR2 is SVGEGT. The CDR3 region is CASGERDRALQPQHF. The CDR3 DNA reads TGTGCCAGCGGGGAACGGGACAGGGCTCTTCAGCCCCAGCATTTT.

This clonotype has only a few counts. The V call is TRBV19, the J call TRBJ2-1, with TRBD1 matching 8 bases. CDR1 and CDR2 (germline): LNHDA, SQIVND (reference sequence). The CDR3 runs 14 residues. Trimming took 0 bases from V and 9 from J; bases not matched to a gene: 4. The CDR3 reads CASSIELTGVEQFF. The CDR3, as DNA: TGTGCCAGTAGTATAGAATTGACAGGGGTTGAGCAGTTCTTC.

This clonotype has at least ten counts. The chain has TRBV20-1 and TRBJ2-1; possibly TRBD2 for D (5 bases). The ends were cut back, 3 bases at V and 5 bases at J, with 8 bases in the middle. Germline loops: CDR1 DFQATT, CDR2 SNEGSKA (reference sequence). This CDR3 has 12 residues. The CDR3 sequence: CSASQRHNEQFF. The CDR3 region has the DNA TGCAGTGCTAGTCAGCGGCACAATGAGCAGTTCTTC.

The chain has TRBV10-3 and TRBJ2-3, with D perhaps TRBD1 (7 bases). Germline-derived CDR1 and CDR2 are ENHRY and SYGVKD. The CDR3 has 13 amino acids. Trimming cost V 10 bases and J 1 base, with 12 bases left between them. The CDR3 reads CATAGQRTDTQYF. CDR3 coding DNA: TGTGCCACCGCGGGACAGCGCACAGATACGCAGTATTTT.

This clonotype has a handful of counts. The rearrangement joins TRBV5-5 to TRBJ2-1, with TRBD2 matching 8 bases. This CDR3 comprises 16 residues. With V trimmed by 0 bases and J by 2 bases, 4 bases remained unmatched. The germline gives CDR1 SGHKS, CDR2 YYEKEE (reference sequence). CDR3 amino acids: CASSLVGSGTYNEQFF. CDR3 DNA: TGTGCCAGCAGCTTGGTGGGTAGCGGGACCTACAATGAGCAGTTCTTC.

In its sample, this clonotype was seen many times. The V gene is TRBV2, the J gene TRBJ2-1, with no clear D. The germline V gene encodes CDR1 SNHLY and CDR2 FYNNEI. Between the trimmed V and J ends, which lost 7 bases and 7 bases, there was a span of 14 bases. This CDR3 has 13 amino acids. CDR3 amino acids: CASTPSGANEQFF. DNA of the CDR3: TGTGCCAGCACTCCCTCTGGCGCAAATGAGCAGTTCTTC.

The chain couples TRBV28 to TRBJ2-2, with 9 bases matching TRBD2. CDR1 MDHEN and CDR2 SYDVKM come from the germline V gene. The CDR3 consists of 18 residues. V lost 6 bases, J lost 1 base, and 12 bases stayed unmatched. CDR3 sequence reads: CASRVSRRLAVNTGELFF. The CDR3 nucleotides read TGTGCCAGCAGGGTCAGTCGGAGACTAGCGGTGAACACCGGGGAGCTGTTTTTT.

This clonotype was counted between two and nine times. The chain links TRBV6-1 to TRBJ1-4; D is perhaps TRBD1 (6 bases). CDR1 MNHNS and CDR2 SASEGT come from the germline V gene. V dropped 0 bases and J dropped 12 bases, with 17 bases sitting between them. This CDR3 contains 15 residues. CDR3 sequence: CASSEALGQPRELFF. CDR3 DNA: TGTGCCAGCAGTGAAGCACTGGGACAACCTAGAGAACTGTTTTTT.

Turning to this clonotype: A read error may produce the germline difference seen at one junction end. V and J are TRBV12-3 or TRBV12-4 and TRBJ1-2, with D maybe TRBD1 (6 bases). The CDR3 covers 14 residues. Here the CDR3 DNA reads TGTGTCAGCAGTTTATGGGGGCAGGGCTATAGCTACACCTTC. This gives the protein CVSSLWGQGYSYTF.

The table lists this clonotype with many counts. V usage is TRBV2 and J usage is TRBJ2-5, with D perhaps TRBD1 (5 bases). Germline V CDR1 and CDR2: SNHLY, FYNNEI. This CDR3 is built from 15 residues. V shed 4 bases and J shed 4 bases, with 16 bases lying between them. CDR3 nucleotide sequence: TGTGCCAGCAGTGCGCCGAAGCGTAGGGGAGAGACCCAGTACTTC. Translation gives CASSAPKRRGETQYF. Complete variable domain (other parts from reference TRBV2 and TRBJ2-5): EPEVTQTPSHQVTQMGQEVILRCVPISNHLYFYWYRQILGQKVEFLVSFYNNEISEKSEIFDDQFSVERPDGSNFTLKIRSTKLEDSAMYFCASSAPKRRGETQYFGPGTRLLVL.

The genes are TRBV6-1 and TRBJ2-1; D gene uncertain. The CDR3 consists of 11 residues. Trimming left V 10 bases short and J 7 bases short, with 11 bases between. The germline gives CDR1 MNHNS, CDR2 SASEGT. The CDR3 region has the DNA TGTGCCACCCGGGCGGAGAATGAGCAGTTCTTC. It yields the protein CATRAENEQFF.

The chain recombines TRBV6-1 with TRBJ1-2; TRBD1 matches 8 bases. Germline lookup yields CDR1 MNHNS and CDR2 SASEGT. CDR3 length equals 14 residues. The V segment lost 6 bases and the J segment 6 bases; nucleotides outside the gene matches: 9. CDR3 DNA: TGTGCCAGCAGCTGGGAAACAGGGGGTGATGGCTACACCTTC. Translating gives CASSWETGGDGYTF.

The chain links TRBV6-2 or TRBV6-3 to TRBJ1-4; D is unresolved. The CDR3 is made up of 12 amino acids. Germline V gene data show CDR1 as MNHEY and CDR2 as SVGEGT. Trimming took off 0 bases at V and 8 bases at J, with 4 bases between the two ends. CDR3 amino acids: CASSYSLEKLFF. CDR3 bases: TGTGCCAGCAGTTACTCACTCGAAAAACTGTTTTTT.

The chain recombines TRBV7-2 with TRBJ1-6; D may be TRBD1 (5 bases). Per the germline V gene, CDR1 is SGHTA and CDR2 is FQGNSA. V was shortened by 1 base and J by 10 bases, with 14 bases between the two germline ends. This CDR3 is built from 15 residues. CDR3 bases: TGTGCCAGCAGCTTAGGAAGGCGGGACGACTCACCCCTCCACTTT. Encoded protein: CASSLGRRDDSPLHF.

The J gene is TRBJ2-1, the V gene TRBV18; D possibly corresponds to TRBD1 (6 bases). The CDR3 contains 17 residues. Trimming shortened V by 3 bases and J by 4 bases, and 19 bases separated the two germline ends. CDR1 is KGHSH, CDR2 LQKENI, per germline. The CDR3: CASSPNTGSLDYNEQFF. For the CDR3, the DNA is TGTGCCAGCTCACCGAATACAGGGTCCCTCGATTACAATGAGCAGTTCTTC. The variable domain in full, with the rest retrieved from reference TRBV18 and TRBJ2-1, is NAGVMQNPRHLVRRRGQEARLRCSPMKGHSHVYWYRQLPEEGLKFMVYLQKENIIDESGMPKERFSAEFPKEGPSILRIQQVVRGDSAAYFCASSPNTGSLDYNEQFFGPGTRLTVL.

This clonotype showed up many times. The CDR3 reads CASSLVTRNTGELFF. CDR3 nucleotides: TGTGCCAGCAGCTTAGTTACTAGAAACACCGGGGAGCTGTTTTTT. V and J are TRBV11-2 and TRBJ2-2; TRBD2 might be the D (5 bases). V gave up 1 base and J gave up 2 bases, with 8 bases separating them. Germline lookup yields CDR1 SGHAT and CDR2 FQNNGV. CDR3 length: 15 amino acids.

The rearrangement joins TRBV5-1 to TRBJ2-5, with 7 bases that match TRBD2. The CDR3 extends over 16 amino acids. V lost 0 bases and J lost 5; bases outside the gene matches: 10. The germline CDR1 and CDR2 sequences are SGHRS and YFSETQ. CDR3 in DNA: TGCGCCAGCAGCTTGGTGGGAGGGCCTGGCTCGGAGACCCAGTACTTC. As protein: CASSLVGGPGSETQYF. Supplemented by reference TRBV5-1 and TRBJ2-5, the full variable domain reads KAGVTQTPRYLIKTRGQQVTLSCSPISGHRSVSWYQQTPGQGLQFLFEYFSETQRNKGNFPGRFSGRQFSNSRSEMNVSTLELGDSALYLCASSLVGGPGSETQYFGPGTRLLVL.

This clonotype was counted at least ten times. This sequence joins TRBV30 and TRBJ2-5; possible D gene TRBD1, 7 bases. V shed 8 bases and J shed 5 bases, with 18 bases lying between them. The germline V gene has CDR1 GTSNPN and CDR2 SVGIG (reference sequence). The CDR3 is 13 residues long. The CDR3 DNA is TGTGCCCTAGGAGGGGGCCCGTGGGAGACCCAGTACTTC. Translating gives CALGGGPWETQYF.

For this clonotype: With a much larger clone just one base away, this may be a read error. The chain links TRBV20-1 to TRBJ2-3; D is possibly TRBD2 (6 bases). Germline V gene data show CDR1 as DFQATT and CDR2 as SNEGSKA (reference sequence). CDR3 length: 13 residues. Deletions cut 2 bases from V and 4 bases from J, with 10 bases between. The DNA for the CDR3 is TGCAGTGCTAGATCTCCTAGCGCAGATACGCAGTATTTT. Its translation is CSARSPSADTQYF.

CDR3 sequence reads: CSVDMGQNYGYTF. CDR3 sequence (DNA): TGCAGCGTTGACATGGGACAGAACTATGGCTACACCTTC. V is TRBV29-1 and J is TRBJ1-2; the match to TRBD1 covers 7 bases. J was trimmed by 2 bases and V by 3 bases; bases with no gene match: 3. The CDR3 length is 13 residues. Germline loops: CDR1 SQVTM, CDR2 ANQGSEA.

The CDR3 bases are TGCAGTGCTAGAGGCCTCGGGGGGCGGGAGGCCCCCAAGAACACCGGGGAGCTGTTTTTT. Translation: CSARGLGGREAPKNTGELFF. This chain uses TRBV20-1 with TRBJ2-2; TRBD2 matches at 8 bases. CDR1 and CDR2 (germline): DFQATT, SNEGSKA (reference sequence). The ends lost 1 base at V and 1 base at J; junction bases unmatched: 17. The CDR3 covers 20 residues.

This clonotype was counted ten times or more. The J gene is TRBJ2-2, the V gene TRBV7-3, with D maybe TRBD1 (5 bases). The CDR3 sequence is 15 residues long. Trimming shortened V by 1 base and J by 0 bases, and 6 bases separated the two germline ends. Germline CDR1 reads SGHTA; CDR2 reads FQGTGA. The CDR3 DNA follows: TGTGCCAGCAGCTTAATGGGGCCGAACACCGGGGAGCTGTTTTTT. It yields the protein CASSLMGPNTGELFF. Variable domain in full (rest from reference TRBV7-3 and TRBJ2-2): GAGVSQTPSNKVTEKGKYVELRCDPISGHTALYWYRQSLGQGPEFLIYFQGTGAADDSGLPNDRFFAVRPEGSVSTLKIQRTERGDSAVYLCASSLMGPNTGELFFGEGSRLTVL.

This clonotype was recorded a few times. Possible read error: a much larger clone is one base away. The chain couples TRBV5-1 to TRBJ1-1; perhaps TRBD1 as D (6 bases). CDR1 is SGHRS and CDR2 is YFSETQ in the germline V gene. The CDR3 spans 12 residues. The CDR3 coding sequence is TGCGCCAGCAGCTGGGGGGGCACTGAAGCTCTCTTT. Protein sequence: CASSWGGTEALF.

Ten or more counts support this clonotype. The CDR3 region is CASSLSWGAKDNEQFF. The CDR3 DNA is TGTGCCAGCAGTTTATCGTGGGGGGCTAAGGACAATGAGCAGTTCTTC. This sequence joins TRBV27 and TRBJ2-1; the D gene could be TRBD1 or TRBD2 (6 bases each). The germline V and J ends were trimmed by 0 bases and 5 bases, with 14 bases remaining between them. CDR1 is MNHEY, CDR2 SMNVEV, per germline (reference sequence). The CDR3 is 16 amino acids.

This clonotype was detected ten times or more. V and J are TRBV3-1 and TRBJ2-1; TRBD2 matches 10 bases. The CDR3 is 16 amino acids. The V gene end was trimmed by 4 bases and the J gene end by 7 bases; junction bases not matched to a gene: 10. CDR1 is LGHDT, CDR2 YNNKEL, per germline (reference sequence). For the CDR3, the DNA is TGTGCCAGCAGCCTCTTAAGCGGGAGGGCTAGGAATGAGCAGTTCTTC. This translates into CASSLLSGRARNEQFF.

This clonotype was found a few times. V usage is TRBV3-1 and J usage is TRBJ2-2; TRBD2 matches at 7 bases. The length of the CDR3 is 18 residues. CDR1 is LGHDT and CDR2 is YNNKEL in the germline V gene (reference sequence). With V trimmed by 0 bases and J by 1 base, 8 bases remained unmatched. The CDR3 DNA sequence: TGTGCCAGCAGCCAAGATAAACGGGGGGTCATGAACACCGGGGAGCTGTTTTTT. Its translation: CASSQDKRGVMNTGELFF.

This clonotype was detected only a few times. The CDR3 loop reads CARVGYNEQFF. The CDR3, as DNA: TGTGCCAGGGTCGGCTACAATGAGCAGTTCTTC. The gene calls are TRBV6-1 and TRBJ2-1, with D uncertain. Germline CDR1 reads MNHNS; CDR2 reads SASEGT. The CDR3 is 11 residues long. Trimming pared 9 bases from V and 3 bases from J, leaving 6 bases between.

Turning to this clonotype: Just one base apart from a much larger clone, this may be a read error. The CDR3 bases are TGTGCCAGCAGCTTAGAAGACCCCTACGAGCAGTTCTTC. It encodes CASSLEDPYEQFF. This chain links TRBV11-2 with TRBJ2-1; no firm D call. In germline, CDR1 is SGHAT, CDR2 FQNNGV. The CDR3 totals 13 residues. Trimming left V 0 bases short and J 10 bases short, with 10 bases between.

The chain combines TRBV29-1 with TRBJ2-7, with 13 positions matching TRBD2. Looked up from germline, CDR1 is SQVTM and CDR2 is ANQGSEA. CDR3 length: 15 amino acids. J was trimmed by 7 bases and V by 6 bases; bases with no gene match: 12. CDR3: CSVLGLAGVLREQYF. CDR3 coding DNA: TGCAGCGTCCTAGGACTAGCGGGAGTATTGAGGGAGCAGTACTTC.